This TCR beta chain comes out of a study of blood T cell repertoires in COVID-19. Turning to the study itself: T cells, B-cell-depleted T cells, or PBMCs supplied cDNA or gDNA.

V was pared by 2 bases and J by 2 bases, with 16 bases between. Germline CDR1 reads SNHLY; CDR2 reads FYNNEI. The CDR3 loop spans 17 amino acids. Some clones are missing from TCRdb's copy, which holds only in-frame ones; the method was immunoSEQ multiplex PCR. The sample includes some 120,000 clones, just under 85% seen only once; the top ten take around 17%. The rearrangement joins TRBV2 to TRBJ1-5, with D tentatively TRBD1 (6 bases). Sequencing was carried out using peripheral blood. This receptor was obtained from a woman aged 45-65 years with acute or convalescent COVID-19. CDR3 residues: CASSERGGGMGNQPQHF. For the CDR3, the DNA is TGTGCCAGCAGTGAAAGGGGAGGGGGAATGGGCAATCAGCCCCAGCATTTT.